This T cell receptor beta chain stems from a study of blood T cell repertoires in COVID-19. Study-wide background: T cells, B-cell-depleted T cells, or PBMCs provided the cDNA or gDNA that served as material.

Cohorts were assigned according to the clinical history that participants reported. Data came from immunoSEQ multiplex PCR; TCRdb stores just in-frame clones and leaves some out. Of nearly 250,000 clones in the sample, approximately 85% were seen once. From germline, CDR1 is LNHDA and CDR2 SQIVND (reference sequence). The CDR3 is 14 amino acids. V dropped 4 bases and J dropped 0 bases, with 9 bases sitting between them. Sequencing was done on a sample of PBMCs or T cells enriched from blood (not recorded which). This TCR came from a woman in her 50s with acute COVID-19. The chain has TRBV19 and TRBJ1-2; the D gene is possibly TRBD1 (6 bases). CDR3 DNA sequence: TGTGCCAGTAGTACCGGGACACCTAACTATGGCTACACCTTC. Its protein product is CASSTGTPNYGYTF.